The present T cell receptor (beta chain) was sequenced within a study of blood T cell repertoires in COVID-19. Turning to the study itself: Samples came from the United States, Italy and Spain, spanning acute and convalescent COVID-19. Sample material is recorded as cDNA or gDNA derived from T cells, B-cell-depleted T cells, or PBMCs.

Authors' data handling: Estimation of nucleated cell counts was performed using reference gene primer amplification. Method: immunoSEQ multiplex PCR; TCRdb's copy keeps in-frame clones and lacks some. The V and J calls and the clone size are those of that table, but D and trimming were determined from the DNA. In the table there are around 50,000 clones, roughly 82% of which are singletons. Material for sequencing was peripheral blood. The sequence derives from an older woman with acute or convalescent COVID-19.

The CDR3 region has the DNA TGTGCCAGCAGCCTGAACAGGGCTGACGGAGAAAAACTGTTTTTT. Protein: CASSLNRADGEKLFF. The chain employs TRBV3-1 (or the pseudogene TRBV3-2) and TRBJ1-4; tentatively, D is TRBD1 (6 bases). CDR1 LGHDT and CDR2 YNNKEL come from the germline V gene (reference sequence). This CDR3 has 15 amino acids. V dropped 4 bases and J dropped 8 bases, with 17 bases sitting between them.